The rows below give T cell receptor beta chains drawn from one sample of a study of graft-versus-host responses after intestinal transplantation. The method was immunoSEQ multiplex PCR; TCRdb's version includes in-frame clones alone and lacks a portion of them. The table shows around 110,000 clones, with about nine tenths occurring only once. Their antigens remain unidentified. The sample here was unstimulated CD4+ T cells sorted from spleen or lymph node cells, taken before intestinal transplant. These receptors were collected from a human donor who received an intestinal transplant. The CDR3 runs from the conserved cysteine through the conserved F or W. Each record gives: J gene, clone size, D gene, V gene, CDR3 DNA, CDR3 protein. D genes are given only for firm matches. Clone size is stated in some rows and not others, as once, few, many or a class when expanded.

J gene: TRBJ2-1; clone size: .; D gene: .; V gene: TRBV10-3; CDR3 DNA: TGTGCCATCAGTGAACGGACATCTTACAATGAGCAGTTCTTC; CDR3 protein: CAISERTSYNEQFF
J gene: TRBJ1-5; clone size: .; D gene: TRBD1; V gene: TRBV19; CDR3 DNA: TGTGCCAGTAGTCCACACCGGGACAGACGCAATCAGCCCCAGCATTTT; CDR3 protein: CASSPHRDRRNQPQHF
J gene: TRBJ2-2; clone size: .; D gene: .; V gene: TRBV30; CDR3 DNA: TGTGCCTGGAGTGTACACGCGAACACCGGGGAGCTGTTTTTT; CDR3 protein: CAWSVHANTGELFF
J gene: TRBJ2-7; clone size: .; D gene: TRBD2; V gene: TRBV7-2; CDR3 DNA: TGTGCCAGCAGCTCACTAGCGGGGGGCTACGAGCAGTACTTC; CDR3 protein: CASSSLAGGYEQYF
J gene: TRBJ2-7; clone size: .; D gene: TRBD2; V gene: TRBV27; CDR3 DNA: TGTGCCAGCAGTTCACGCCAACTAGCGGGAGGGTCCTCCTACGAGCAGTACTTC; CDR3 protein: CASSSRQLAGGSSYEQYF
J gene: TRBJ1-2; clone size: .; D gene: .; V gene: TRBV10-3; CDR3 DNA: TGTGCCATCTCGATTGGGAGGGAAGGCTACACCTTC; CDR3 protein: CAISIGREGYTF
J gene: TRBJ2-5; clone size: .; D gene: .; V gene: TRBV11-2; CDR3 DNA: TGTGCCAGCAGCTTGAGCGGGCGGGCACAGGAGACCCAGTACTTC; CDR3 protein: CASSLSGRAQETQYF
J gene: TRBJ1-5; clone size: .; D gene: TRBD1; V gene: TRBV6-6; CDR3 DNA: TGTGCCAGCAGTGCACAACAGGGGTCGGGCAATCAGCCCCAGCATTTT; CDR3 protein: CASSAQQGSGNQPQHF
J gene: TRBJ2-3; clone size: .; D gene: .; V gene: TRBV6-6; CDR3 DNA: TGTGCCAGCAGTTACTACTCGACTAGCACAGATACGCAGTATTTT; CDR3 protein: CASSYYSTSTDTQYF
J gene: TRBJ2-2; clone size: .; D gene: .; V gene: TRBV30; CDR3 DNA: TGTGCCTGGAGTGTCTTCAGTTACACCGGGGAGCTGTTTTTT; CDR3 protein: CAWSVFSYTGELFF
J gene: TRBJ2-1; clone size: .; D gene: .; V gene: TRBV19; CDR3 DNA: TGTGCCAGTAGAGGAGGAGGCAATGAGCAGTTCTTC; CDR3 protein: CASRGGGNEQFF
J gene: TRBJ2-1; clone size: .; D gene: TRBD2; V gene: TRBV6-5; CDR3 DNA: TGTGCCAGCAGTCGGGGGACTAGCGGGGTTAATGAGCAGTTCTTC; CDR3 protein: CASSRGTSGVNEQFF
J gene: TRBJ1-1; clone size: .; D gene: .; V gene: TRBV6-6; CDR3 DNA: TGTGCCAGCAGTACGTTCGAGGAGGACCAAGCTTTCTTT; CDR3 protein: CASSTFEEDQAFF
J gene: TRBJ2-5; clone size: .; D gene: .; V gene: TRBV5-1; CDR3 DNA: TGCGCCAGCAGCCCTATGGGGGGCCAAGAGACCCAGTACTTC; CDR3 protein: CASSPMGGQETQYF
J gene: TRBJ1-1; clone size: .; D gene: .; V gene: TRBV30; CDR3 DNA: TGTGCCTGGAGCGTGGACATGAACACTGAAGCTTTCTTT; CDR3 protein: CAWSVDMNTEAFF
J gene: TRBJ2-7; clone size: .; D gene: TRBD1; V gene: TRBV14; CDR3 DNA: TGTGCCAGCAGCCACAAACAGGGGAAATGGTACGAGCAGTACTTC; CDR3 protein: CASSHKQGKWYEQYF
J gene: TRBJ1-4; clone size: .; D gene: .; V gene: TRBV7-9; CDR3 DNA: TGTGCCAGCAGCCCTGACAGGCCTCCAGAAAAACTGTTTTTT; CDR3 protein: CASSPDRPPEKLFF
J gene: TRBJ1-1; clone size: .; D gene: TRBD1; V gene: TRBV19; CDR3 DNA: TGTGCCAGTAGTATGAAGTCGACAGGGTCGGACACTGAAGCTTTCTTT; CDR3 protein: CASSMKSTGSDTEAFF
J gene: TRBJ1-6; clone size: .; D gene: TRBD1; V gene: TRBV7-3; CDR3 DNA: TGTGCCAGCAGCTTGACAGGGGAATCACCCCTCCACTTT; CDR3 protein: CASSLTGESPLHF
J gene: TRBJ2-3; clone size: .; D gene: TRBD2; V gene: TRBV10-2; CDR3 DNA: TGCGCCACCTTTAGCGGGAGGGCAGGGGCAGATACGCAGTATTTT; CDR3 protein: CATFSGRAGADTQYF
J gene: TRBJ1-1; clone size: .; D gene: TRBD1; V gene: TRBV7-9; CDR3 DNA: TGTGCCAGCAGCCCACGACAGGGAATGAACACTGAAGCTTTCTTT; CDR3 protein: CASSPRQGMNTEAFF
J gene: TRBJ1-2; clone size: .; D gene: .; V gene: TRBV6-6; CDR3 DNA: TGTGCCAGCAGTTACGGGGGAGGCTATGGCTACACCTTC; CDR3 protein: CASSYGGGYGYTF
J gene: TRBJ2-5; clone size: .; D gene: TRBD1; V gene: TRBV9; CDR3 DNA: TGTGCCAGCAGCGCCACCGGGACAGGGGGGGGAGAGACCCAGTACTTC; CDR3 protein: CASSATGTGGGETQYF
J gene: TRBJ2-3; clone size: .; D gene: TRBD2; V gene: TRBV11-2; CDR3 DNA: TGTGCCAGCAGTCCAAGCGGGAGTACGCAGTATTTT; CDR3 protein: CASSPSGSTQYF
J gene: TRBJ2-1; clone size: .; D gene: .; V gene: TRBV7-2; CDR3 DNA: TGTGCCAGCAGCTTAGGAACAGCCTCCTACAATGAGCAGTTCTTC; CDR3 protein: CASSLGTASYNEQFF
J gene: TRBJ1-2; clone size: .; D gene: .; V gene: TRBV6-1; CDR3 DNA: TGTGCCAGCAGTGAATTTTTGCAGGTCTATGGCTACACCTTC; CDR3 protein: CASSEFLQVYGYTF
J gene: TRBJ2-5; clone size: .; D gene: TRBD2; V gene: TRBV28; CDR3 DNA: TGTGCCAGCAGAATAGCGGGAGGGCCCTTCCAAGAGACCCAGTACTTC; CDR3 protein: CASRIAGGPFQETQYF
J gene: TRBJ2-2; clone size: .; D gene: TRBD2; V gene: TRBV7-9; CDR3 DNA: TGTGCCAGCAGAGGACTAGCGGGAACGAACACCGGGGAGCTGTTTTTT; CDR3 protein: CASRGLAGTNTGELFF
J gene: TRBJ2-2; clone size: .; D gene: TRBD1; V gene: TRBV2; CDR3 DNA: TGTGCCAGCAGTCTTAGACAGGGAGACTACACCGGGGAGCTGTTTTTT; CDR3 protein: CASSLRQGDYTGELFF
J gene: TRBJ2-5; clone size: .; D gene: TRBD2; V gene: TRBV7-2; CDR3 DNA: TGTGCCAGCAGCCCGCGACTAGCGGGGGGGCGAGAGACCCAGTACTTC; CDR3 protein: CASSPRLAGGRETQYF
J gene: TRBJ1-4; clone size: few; D gene: .; V gene: TRBV6-5; CDR3 DNA: TGTGCCAGCCGGGGGTCTGAAAAACTGTTTTTT; CDR3 protein: CASRGSEKLFF
J gene: TRBJ2-1; clone size: .; D gene: .; V gene: TRBV9; CDR3 DNA: TGTGCCAGCAGCGTAACTTCAGAGGGCGATGAGCAGTTCTTC; CDR3 protein: CASSVTSEGDEQFF
J gene: TRBJ2-7; clone size: .; D gene: .; V gene: TRBV11-1; CDR3 DNA: TGTGCCAGCAGCTTAACGGGCGAGCAGTACTTC; CDR3 protein: CASSLTGEQYF
J gene: TRBJ2-1; clone size: .; D gene: TRBD2; V gene: TRBV7-3; CDR3 DNA: TGTGCCAGCAGCTCTGTCGCGGGACTAGAGGCCTACAATGAGCAGTTCTTC; CDR3 protein: CASSSVAGLEAYNEQFF
J gene: TRBJ2-3; clone size: .; D gene: .; V gene: TRBV25-1; CDR3 DNA: TGTGCCAGCAGTGAGAGTTCAGATACGCAGTATTTT; CDR3 protein: CASSESSDTQYF
J gene: TRBJ2-3; clone size: .; D gene: .; V gene: TRBV7-9; CDR3 DNA: TGTGCCAGCACCTCCCGCAAAGGGGGTACGCAGTATTTT; CDR3 protein: CASTSRKGGTQYF
J gene: TRBJ2-7; clone size: .; D gene: TRBD1; V gene: TRBV29-1; CDR3 DNA: TGCAGCGCCAAGGGACAGGGTTACGAGCAGTACTTC; CDR3 protein: CSAKGQGYEQYF
J gene: TRBJ1-5; clone size: .; D gene: .; V gene: TRBV7-9; CDR3 DNA: TGTGCCAGCAGCTTCGCAGGGGCTAATCAGCCCCAGCATTTT; CDR3 protein: CASSFAGANQPQHF
J gene: TRBJ2-2; clone size: .; D gene: TRBD2; V gene: TRBV27; CDR3 DNA: TGTGCCAGCAGTCTAGCGGGGGTTTACACCGGGGAGCTGTTTTTT; CDR3 protein: CASSLAGVYTGELFF
J gene: TRBJ2-1; clone size: .; D gene: .; V gene: TRBV5-1; CDR3 DNA: TGCGCCAGCAGCCTGCGCCCTAGGGACACGGACGTCTACAATGAGCAGTTCTTC; CDR3 protein: CASSLRPRDTDVYNEQFF
J gene: TRBJ2-1; clone size: once; D gene: .; V gene: TRBV5-4; CDR3 DNA: TGTGCCAGCAGCTTGGGGTCGAGCTCTGAGCAGTTCTTC; CDR3 protein: CASSLGSSSEQFF
J gene: TRBJ2-1; clone size: .; D gene: TRBD2; V gene: TRBV5-1; CDR3 DNA: TGCGCCAGCAGCCCTCGGACTAGCGGGGGATACAATGAGCAGTTCTTC; CDR3 protein: CASSPRTSGGYNEQFF
J gene: TRBJ2-2; clone size: once; D gene: .; V gene: TRBV15; CDR3 DNA: TGTGCCACCAGCAGAGGGTCGACCAGGGGCACCGGGGAGCTGTTTTTT; CDR3 protein: CATSRGSTRGTGELFF
J gene: TRBJ2-1; clone size: .; D gene: TRBD2; V gene: TRBV29-1; CDR3 DNA: TGCAGCGCCCCACTAGCGGGGGGGGTGCGGAATGAGCAGTTCTTC; CDR3 protein: CSAPLAGGVRNEQFF
J gene: TRBJ1-5; clone size: once; D gene: TRBD1; V gene: TRBV15; CDR3 DNA: TGTGCCACCAGCACCCTTACAGGGGTAGATCAGCCCCAGCATTTT; CDR3 protein: CATSTLTGVDQPQHF
J gene: TRBJ1-2; clone size: .; D gene: .; V gene: TRBV6-5; CDR3 DNA: TGTGCCAGCAGTTACTCGGTAACTGATGGCTACACCTTC; CDR3 protein: CASSYSVTDGYTF
J gene: TRBJ2-5; clone size: .; D gene: TRBD2; V gene: TRBV10-3; CDR3 DNA: TGTGCCATCAGGACCGGGACTAGCCCTTACCGGGAGACCCAGTACTTC; CDR3 protein: CAIRTGTSPYRETQYF
J gene: TRBJ1-3; clone size: .; D gene: TRBD1; V gene: TRBV11-2; CDR3 DNA: TGTGCCAGCAGCTCCCACAGGGGTAGGACAGGAAACACCATATATTTT; CDR3 protein: CASSSHRGRTGNTIYF
J gene: TRBJ2-6; clone size: .; D gene: .; V gene: TRBV27; CDR3 DNA: TGTGCCAGCAGTTTGGAGGGCACTGGGGCCAACGTCCTGACTTTC; CDR3 protein: CASSLEGTGANVLTF
J gene: TRBJ1-2; clone size: .; D gene: .; V gene: TRBV19; CDR3 DNA: TGTGCCAGTAGTATAGCCCATGGGGGGTATGGCTACACCTTC; CDR3 protein: CASSIAHGGYGYTF
J gene: TRBJ1-4; clone size: .; D gene: .; V gene: TRBV4-3; CDR3 DNA: TGCGCCAGCAGCCAAACCCGTCTAAATGAAAAACTGTTTTTT; CDR3 protein: CASSQTRLNEKLFF
J gene: TRBJ2-7; clone size: .; D gene: TRBD1; V gene: TRBV29-1; CDR3 DNA: TGCAGCGTTGATACCGGACAGGGGTCCTACGAGCAGTACTTC; CDR3 protein: CSVDTGQGSYEQYF
J gene: TRBJ2-2; clone size: .; D gene: .; V gene: TRBV6-1; CDR3 DNA: TGTGCCAGCACCACAGGACCGAACACCGGGGAGCTGTTTTTT; CDR3 protein: CASTTGPNTGELFF
J gene: TRBJ1-2; clone size: .; D gene: .; V gene: TRBV4-1; CDR3 DNA: TGCGCCAGCAGCCAAGAACCAGGGGCTAACTATGGCTACACCTTC; CDR3 protein: CASSQEPGANYGYTF
J gene: TRBJ1-6; clone size: .; D gene: TRBD1; V gene: TRBV18; CDR3 DNA: TGTGCCAGCTCACCAGGGACAGGGGGATCACCCCTCCACTTT; CDR3 protein: CASSPGTGGSPLHF